This entry lists 32 T cell receptor beta chains sequenced from one sample in a study of PD-1 blockade in classical Hodgkin lymphoma. Documented time point: cycle 4 day 1 (C4D1), after 6 weeks of nivolumab. Relapses following autologous stem cell transplantation were seen in all patients, with brentuximab vedotin exposure varying. Clones were read by immunoSEQ multiplex PCR, and TCRdb kept only the in-frame ones, dropping some. Among over 75,000 clones listed, 90% were seen once. The sequencing used peripheral blood mononuclear cells (PBMCs), collected before the fourth cycle of nivolumab. The receptors were sampled from a human donor with classical Hodgkin lymphoma.

The J gene is TRBJ2-7, the V gene TRBV15; TRBD1 matches 8 bases. Germline V gene lookup returns CDR1 LNHNV and CDR2 YYDKDF (reference sequence). The V gene end was trimmed by 4 bases and the J gene end by 4 bases; junction bases not matched to a gene: 9. The length of the CDR3 is 15 residues. The CDR3 here is CATSMIQGADYEQYF. CDR3 sequence (DNA): TGTGCCACCAGCATGATCCAGGGGGCCGATTACGAGCAGTACTTC.

This sequence joins TRBV7-8 and TRBJ1-5; a possible D gene is TRBD1 (6 bases). There are 14 residues in the CDR3. V lost 1 base and J lost 11, with 15 bases in between. Per germline, CDR1 SGHVS and CDR2 FQNEAQ. In DNA, the CDR3 is TGTGCCAGCAGCTTAGGGGTAGTGGGGGCTACCCAGCATTTT. Its translation: CASSLGVVGATQHF.

The CDR3 here is CASSLFPTITRSSEQFF. The DNA of the CDR3 is TGCGCCAGCAGCTTGTTTCCAACCATAACGCGATCTAGTGAGCAGTTCTTC. V and J are TRBV5-1 and TRBJ2-1, with D uncertain. Trimming took 1 base from V and 9 from J, leaving 23 bases between them. From germline, CDR1 is SGHRS and CDR2 YFSETQ. The CDR3 runs 17 residues.

The V and J genes are TRBV5-6 and TRBJ2-3; TRBD2 matches 9 bases. J was trimmed by 6 bases and V by 3 bases; bases with no gene match: 11. This CDR3 has 16 residues. Germline-derived CDR1 and CDR2 are SGHDT and YYEEEE. Written as DNA, the CDR3 is TGTGCCAGCAGCTGGGGCGGCGGGGGGGCCCCCGATACGCAGTATTTT. Translating gives CASSWGGGGAPDTQYF.

This chain joins TRBV7-9 and TRBJ1-1, with 8 bases aligning to TRBD1. The V segment lost 5 bases and the J segment 1 base; nucleotides outside the gene matches: 12. The CDR3 covers 17 residues. The V gene's germline CDR1 is SEHNR and CDR2 FQNEAQ (reference sequence). Here the CDR3 reads CASSIRTPGGANTEAFF. The CDR3 nucleotides read TGTGCCAGCAGCATAAGAACCCCAGGGGGCGCGAACACTGAAGCTTTCTTT.

This chain connects TRBV18 to TRBJ2-7; D possibly corresponds to TRBD1 (5 bases). The CDR3 extends over 14 amino acids. With 6 bases removed from V and 5 bases from J, the gap between germline ends came to 17 bases. Germline V gives CDR1 KGHSH, CDR2 LQKENI. CDR3 bases: TGTGCCAGCTCCCTGGCCAGGGATGGGCACGAGCAGTACTTC. Its protein product is CASSLARDGHEQYF.

This sequence joins TRBV7-9 and TRBJ2-5; D possibly corresponds to TRBD2 (6 bases). The CDR3 is 13 amino acids. The V and J ends lost 3 bases and 5 bases respectively, with 10 bases between them. Germline lookup yields CDR1 SEHNR and CDR2 FQNEAQ (reference sequence). CDR3 amino acids: CASSFREMETQYF. In nucleotides, the CDR3 is TGTGCCAGCAGCTTCCGGGAGATGGAGACCCAGTACTTC.

This chain uses TRBV19 with TRBJ2-1; 9 bases map to TRBD2. From germline, CDR1 is LNHDA and CDR2 SQIVND (reference sequence). V lost 5 bases to trimming and J lost 0 bases; unmatched junction nucleotides: 11. The CDR3 extends over 18 amino acids. The CDR3 here is CASSSGRGGPGSYNEQFF. In nucleotides, the CDR3 is TGTGCCAGTAGTTCGGGGCGGGGGGGCCCCGGCTCCTACAATGAGCAGTTCTTC.

The chain has TRBV6-5 and TRBJ1-5; 10 nucleotides line up with TRBD1. V dropped 6 bases and J dropped 4; count of bases not matched to a gene: 3. From germline, CDR1 is MNHEY and CDR2 SVGAGI. The CDR3 length is 14 residues. CDR3 DNA: TGTGCCAGCAGGCGGGGACAGGGGAATCAGCCCCAGCATTTT. Encoded protein: CASRRGQGNQPQHF.

CDR3 sequence: CASSFGQGAGGYTF. In nucleotides, the CDR3 is TGTGCCAGCAGCTTCGGACAGGGGGCGGGCGGCTACACCTTC. The V and J genes are TRBV11-2 and TRBJ1-2, with TRBD1 identical over 11 bases. In germline, CDR1 is SGHAT, CDR2 FQNNGV. The CDR3 sequence is 14 residues long. V was clipped by 3 bases and J by 8 bases; unmatched bases: 5. The full variable domain, with the rest looked up from reference TRBV11-2 and TRBJ1-2, is EAGVAQSPRYKIIEKRQSVAFWCNPISGHATLYWYQQILGQGPKLLIQFQNNGVVDDSQLPKDRFSAERLKGVDSTLKIQPAKLEDSAVYLCASSFGQGAGGYTFGSGTRLTVV.

The J gene is TRBJ1-3, the V gene TRBV6-5, with D possibly being TRBD1 (5 bases). Germline CDR1 reads MNHEY; CDR2 reads SVGAGI. The ends were cut back, 9 bases at V and 3 bases at J, with 12 bases in the middle. The CDR3 has 13 amino acids. The CDR3 nucleotides read TGTGCCAGTTCCCGACAGATTGGAAACACCATATATTTT. Translation: CASSRQIGNTIYF.

The genes are TRBV6-6 and TRBJ1-5; TRBD1 might be the D (6 bases). Germline V gene sequence: CDR1 MNHNY, CDR2 SVGAGI (reference sequence). V was shortened by 6 bases and J by 5 bases, with 17 bases between the two germline ends. This CDR3 has 15 amino acids. The CDR3 nucleotides read TGTGCCAGCAGACGCAACGACAGGAGGGATCAGCCCCAGCATTTT. It translates to CASRRNDRRDQPQHF.

With respect to this clone: The same CDR3 can be traced to other DNA sequences in this sample. The V call is TRBV19, the J call TRBJ1-1; D remains ambiguous. V was shortened by 5 bases and J by 0 bases, with 7 bases between the two germline ends. Germline V gene data show CDR1 as LNHDA and CDR2 as SQIVND (reference sequence). The length of the CDR3 is 13 residues. For the CDR3, the DNA is TGTGCCAGTAGTGAAGGCCTGAACACTGAAGCTTTCTTT. Its translation is CASSEGLNTEAFF.

This chain links TRBV9 with TRBJ1-2, with 8 bases identical to TRBD1. V lost 3 bases, J lost 7 bases, and 11 bases stayed unmatched. Germline loops: CDR1 SGDLS, CDR2 YYNGEE. This CDR3 has 15 amino acids. CDR3 in amino acids: CASSADGGQGSGYTF. CDR3 coding DNA: TGTGCCAGCAGCGCAGACGGAGGACAGGGATCTGGCTACACCTTC. Full variable domain (rest looked up from reference TRBV9 and TRBJ1-2): DSGVTQTPKHLITATGQRVTLRCSPRSGDLSVYWYQQSLDQGLQFLIQYYNGEERAKGNILERFSAQQFPDLHSELNLSSLELGDSALYFCASSADGGQGSGYTFGSGTRLTVV.

The chain combines TRBV19 with TRBJ2-2, with TRBD1 identical over 9 bases. CDR3 length equals 15 residues. The germline gives CDR1 LNHDA, CDR2 SQIVND (reference sequence). V gave up 8 bases and J gave up 1 base; unmatched junction bases: 5. The chain's CDR3 is CASEDRGENTGELFF. Written as DNA, the CDR3 is TGTGCCAGTGAGGACAGGGGCGAGAACACCGGGGAGCTGTTTTTT.

The V and J genes are TRBV20-1 and TRBJ1-1; no reliable D call. V gave up 7 bases and J gave up 1 base, with 7 bases separating them. CDR3 length equals 11 residues. CDR1 and CDR2 from the germline V gene are DFQATT and SNEGSKA (reference sequence). CDR3 bases: TGCAGTGGAAAAAGGAACACTGAAGCTTTCTTT. Amino acid sequence: CSGKRNTEAFF.

The chain employs TRBV6-5 and TRBJ2-7, with TRBD1 matching 9 bases. V was pared by 2 bases and J by 3 bases, with 5 bases of the junction left unmatched. The CDR3 length is 15 residues. Germline V gives CDR1 MNHEY, CDR2 SVGAGI. CDR3 amino acids: CASSYNRDRVYEQYF. The CDR3, as DNA: TGTGCCAGCAGTTACAATCGGGACAGGGTCTACGAGCAGTACTTC.

The chain links TRBV19 to TRBJ2-1; D is perhaps TRBD2 (6 bases). This CDR3 region has 15 residues. V gave up 5 bases and J gave up 0 bases, with 11 bases separating them. The germline gives CDR1 LNHDA, CDR2 SQIVND (reference sequence). The CDR3 reads CASSPMGLSYNEQFF. The CDR3 DNA sequence: TGTGCCAGTAGTCCAATGGGACTCTCCTACAATGAGCAGTTCTTC.

The V gene is TRBV6-4, the J gene TRBJ1-1, with D uncertain. CDR1 is MRHNA, CDR2 SNTAGT, per germline. This CDR3 spans 11 amino acids. Trimming cost V 2 bases and J 5 bases, with 3 bases left between them. CDR3: CASSDGTEAFF. In DNA form, the CDR3 reads TGTGCCAGCAGTGACGGGACTGAAGCTTTCTTT.

This rearrangement joins TRBV27 to TRBJ2-7, with 9 bases that match TRBD2. Germline V gene data show CDR1 as MNHEY and CDR2 as SMNVEV (reference sequence). J was trimmed by 1 base and V by 5 bases; bases with no gene match: 6. CDR3 length equals 15 residues. The CDR3 nucleotides read TGTGCCAGCAGTACAATAGCGGGGGTGTCCTACGAGCAGTACTTC. As protein: CASSTIAGVSYEQYF.

This clone was seen more than once but under ten times. The chain carries TRBV7-2 and TRBJ1-2, with D possibly TRBD1 on 6 matching bases. CDR1 SGHTA and CDR2 FQGNSA come from the germline V gene. The CDR3 sequence is 14 residues long. Deletions cut 6 bases from V and 2 bases from J, with 13 bases between. As DNA, the CDR3 is TGTGCCAGCAGACCCCATACAGGGAACTATGGCTACACCTTC. It translates to CASRPHTGNYGYTF.

The CDR3 coding sequence is TGTGCCAGCAGCTTAGTGGGCTCGGGTACCGGGGAGCTGTTTTTT. This codes for CASSLVGSGTGELFF. J is TRBJ2-2 and V is TRBV7-8; D gene ambiguous. The length of the CDR3 is 15 residues. V was clipped by 1 base and J by 5 bases, with 11 bases between them. Germline loops: CDR1 SGHVS, CDR2 FQNEAQ.

This clone was recorded only once. V gene TRBV5-1 combines with J gene TRBJ2-7, with 11 positions matching TRBD2. The CDR3 runs to 16 residues. Trimming removed 0 bases from V and 1 base from J; junction bases left unmatched: 3. Germline V gene data show CDR1 as SGHRS and CDR2 as YFSETQ. The CDR3 coding sequence is TGCGCCAGCAGCTTGGTACTAGCGGGGGCATCCTACGAGCAGTACTTC. Its translation is CASSLVLAGASYEQYF.

The V and J genes are TRBV4-2 and TRBJ2-4, with 8 bases that match TRBD1. J lost 6 bases, V lost 2 bases, and 3 bases had no gene match. This CDR3 spans 14 amino acids. Germline CDR1 and CDR2: LGHNA and YNFKEQ. The CDR3 region is CASSQQTGGNIQYF. CDR3 nucleotide sequence: TGTGCCAGCAGCCAACAAACAGGGGGAAACATTCAGTACTTC.

The chain is built from TRBV19 and TRBJ2-5; D remains unclear. The J call may not be correct, given that the DNA end is closer to TRBJ2-7. The germline gives CDR1 LNHDA, CDR2 SQIVND (reference sequence). The CDR3 runs to 12 residues. The CDR3 coding sequence is TGTGCCAGTAGGGGCAGGTCCTACGAGCAGTACTTC. This translates into CASRGRSYEQYF.

V gene TRBV21-1 combines with J gene TRBJ1-5; the listed D gene, TRBD1, was not tested against the DNA. TRBV21-1 is marked as a pseudogene. This CDR3 contains 16 residues. This CDR3 is CASSKPSGTGFPPQHF. The CDR3 nucleotides read TGTGCCAGCAGCAAGCCTTCCGGGACAGGGTTTCCGCCCCAGCATTTT.

The gene calls are TRBV6-5 and TRBJ1-4; the D is unclear. V lost 2 bases, J lost 5 bases, and 9 bases lay in between. The V gene's germline CDR1 is MNHEY and CDR2 SVGAGI. The CDR3 is made up of 14 amino acids. CDR3 coding DNA: TGTGCCAGCAGTTACGGGCGTACCAATGAAAAACTGTTTTTT. This translates into CASSYGRTNEKLFF.

The rearrangement links TRBV6-6 to TRBJ1-2; unclear D gene. The CDR3 totals 12 residues. V shed 2 bases and J shed 1 base, with 2 bases lying between them. Per the germline V gene, CDR1 is MNHNY and CDR2 is SVGAGI (reference sequence). DNA for the CDR3: TGTGCCAGCAGTTACGATAACTATGGCTACACCTTC. Translation gives CASSYDNYGYTF.

V and J are TRBV5-1 and TRBJ1-4; D not certain. The CDR3 totals 14 residues. Germline V gives CDR1 SGHRS, CDR2 YFSETQ. Trimming pared 0 bases from V and 6 bases from J, leaving 9 bases between. The chain's CDR3 is CASSLELSDEKLFF. CDR3 in DNA: TGCGCCAGCAGCTTGGAACTAAGCGATGAAAAACTGTTTTTT.

The chain recombines TRBV9 with TRBJ2-2; unclear D gene. CDR3 length equals 13 residues. Germline-derived CDR1 and CDR2 are SGDLS and YYNGEE. V lost 4 bases to trimming and J lost 3 bases, with 7 bases between them. The CDR3 sequence is CASSPGYTGELFF. In nucleotides, the CDR3 is TGTGCCAGCAGCCCCGGGTACACCGGGGAGCTGTTTTTT.

Here the CDR3 reads CASSPPGGNRYEQYF. The CDR3 DNA reads as TGTGCCAGCTCACCACCGGGAGGGAATCGGTACGAGCAGTACTTC. This rearrangement joins TRBV18 to TRBJ2-7, with 7 positions matching TRBD2. The ends lost 0 bases at V and 4 bases at J; junction bases unmatched: 6. Germline V gene data show CDR1 as KGHSH and CDR2 as LQKENI. CDR3 size: 15 residues.

In this sample, this clone turned up once. This chain uses TRBV7-3 with TRBJ2-7; D might be TRBD1 or TRBD2, each matching 5 bases. CDR1 and CDR2 from the germline V gene are SGHTA and FQGTGA. The CDR3 is 14 amino acids. Trimming stripped 1 base from V and 4 bases from J, with 11 bases between. CDR3 sequence (DNA): TGTGCCAGCAGCTTAATTGGGGGTGGTTACGAGCAGTACTTC. Translation: CASSLIGGGYEQYF.